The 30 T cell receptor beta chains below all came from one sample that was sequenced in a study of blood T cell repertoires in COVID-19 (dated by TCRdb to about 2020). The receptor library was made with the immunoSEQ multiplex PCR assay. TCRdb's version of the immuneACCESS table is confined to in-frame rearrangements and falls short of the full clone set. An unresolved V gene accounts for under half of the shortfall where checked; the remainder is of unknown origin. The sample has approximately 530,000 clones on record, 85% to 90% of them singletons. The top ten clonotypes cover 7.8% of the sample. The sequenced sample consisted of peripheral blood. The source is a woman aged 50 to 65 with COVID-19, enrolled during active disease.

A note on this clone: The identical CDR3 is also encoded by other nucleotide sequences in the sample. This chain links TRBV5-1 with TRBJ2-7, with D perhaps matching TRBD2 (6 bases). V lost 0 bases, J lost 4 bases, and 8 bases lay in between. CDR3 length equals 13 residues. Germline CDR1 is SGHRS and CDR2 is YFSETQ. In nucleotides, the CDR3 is TGCGCCAGCAGCTTGGGACTAGGTTACGAGCAGTACTTC. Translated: CASSLGLGYEQYF.

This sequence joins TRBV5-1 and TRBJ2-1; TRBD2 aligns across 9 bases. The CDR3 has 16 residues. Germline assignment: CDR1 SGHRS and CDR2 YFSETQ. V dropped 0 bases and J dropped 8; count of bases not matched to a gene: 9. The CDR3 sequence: CASSLEARGGVHEQFF. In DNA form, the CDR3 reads TGCGCCAGCAGCTTGGAGGCGCGGGGGGGCGTCCATGAGCAGTTCTTC. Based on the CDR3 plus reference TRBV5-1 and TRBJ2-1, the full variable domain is KAGVTQTPRYLIKTRGQQVTLSCSPISGHRSVSWYQQTPGQGLQFLFEYFSETQRNKGNFPGRFSGRQFSNSRSEMNVSTLELGDSALYLCASSLEARGGVHEQFFGPGTRLTVL.

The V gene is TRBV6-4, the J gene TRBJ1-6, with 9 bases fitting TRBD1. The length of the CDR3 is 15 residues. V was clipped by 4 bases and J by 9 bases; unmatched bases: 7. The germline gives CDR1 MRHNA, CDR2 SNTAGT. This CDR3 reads CASSVPDRGGSPLHF. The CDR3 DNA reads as TGTGCCAGCAGTGTCCCGGACAGGGGAGGTTCACCCCTCCACTTT.

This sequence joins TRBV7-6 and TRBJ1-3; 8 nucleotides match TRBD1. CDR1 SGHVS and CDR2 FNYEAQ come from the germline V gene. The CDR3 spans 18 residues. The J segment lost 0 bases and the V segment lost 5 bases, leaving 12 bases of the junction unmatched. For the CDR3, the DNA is TGTGCCAGCAGCCCGGTTTACAGGGGGACAGCCTCTGGAAACACCATATATTTT. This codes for CASSPVYRGTASGNTIYF.

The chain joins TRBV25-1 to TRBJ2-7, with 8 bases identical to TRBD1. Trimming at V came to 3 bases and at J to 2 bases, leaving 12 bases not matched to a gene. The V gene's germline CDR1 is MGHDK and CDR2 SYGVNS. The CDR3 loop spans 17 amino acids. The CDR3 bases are TGTGCCAGCAGTGACCACACCCGGGGACAGGCCCCCTACGAGCAGTACTTC. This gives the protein CASSDHTRGQAPYEQYF.

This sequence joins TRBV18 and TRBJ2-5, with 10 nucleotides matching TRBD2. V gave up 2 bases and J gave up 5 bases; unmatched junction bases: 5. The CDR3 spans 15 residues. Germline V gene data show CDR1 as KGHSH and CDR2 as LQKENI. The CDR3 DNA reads TGTGCCAGCTCACCAGTGCGGACTAGCGGCGAGACCCAGTACTTC. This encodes CASSPVRTSGETQYF.

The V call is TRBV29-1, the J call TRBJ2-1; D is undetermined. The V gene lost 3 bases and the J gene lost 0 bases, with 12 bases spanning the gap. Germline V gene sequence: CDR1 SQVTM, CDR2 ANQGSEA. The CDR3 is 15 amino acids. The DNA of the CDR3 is TGCAGCGTTGACCTCACCATTAGCTCCTACAATGAGCAGTTCTTC. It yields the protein CSVDLTISSYNEQFF.

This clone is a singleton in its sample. Here the CDR3 reads CASRRQLEGTEAFF. The CDR3 DNA follows: TGTGCCAGCAGGCGACAACTGGAGGGCACTGAAGCTTTCTTT. The chain has TRBV7-8 and TRBJ1-1, with D unclear. This CDR3 spans 14 amino acids. In germline, CDR1 is SGHVS, CDR2 FQNEAQ. The germline V and J ends were trimmed by 6 bases and 4 bases, with 15 bases remaining between them.

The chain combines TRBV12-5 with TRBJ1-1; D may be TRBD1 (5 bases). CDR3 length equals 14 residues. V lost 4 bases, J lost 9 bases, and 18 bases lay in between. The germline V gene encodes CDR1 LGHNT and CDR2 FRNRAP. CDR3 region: CASGSSYTGPQAFF. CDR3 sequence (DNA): TGTGCTAGTGGTTCCTCGTACACAGGTCCTCAAGCTTTCTTT.

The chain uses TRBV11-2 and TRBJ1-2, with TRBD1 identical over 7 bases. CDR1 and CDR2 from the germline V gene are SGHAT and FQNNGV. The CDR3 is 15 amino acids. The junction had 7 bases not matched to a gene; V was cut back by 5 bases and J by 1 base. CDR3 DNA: TGTGCCAGCAGCCTTGACAGGGACGATAACTATGGCTACACCTTC. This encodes CASSLDRDDNYGYTF.

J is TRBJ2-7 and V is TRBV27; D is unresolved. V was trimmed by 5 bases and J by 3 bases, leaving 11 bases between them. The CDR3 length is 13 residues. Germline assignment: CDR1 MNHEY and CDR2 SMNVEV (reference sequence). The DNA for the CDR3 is TGTGCCAGCAGTCTTGAATCCGGCTACGAGCAGTACTTC. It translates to CASSLESGYEQYF.

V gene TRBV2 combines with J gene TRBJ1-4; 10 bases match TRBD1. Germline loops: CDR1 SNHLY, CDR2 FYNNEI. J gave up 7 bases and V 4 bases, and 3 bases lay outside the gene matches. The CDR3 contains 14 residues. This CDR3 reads CASSGGQGSEKLFF. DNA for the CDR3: TGTGCCAGCAGTGGGGGACAGGGGAGTGAAAAACTGTTTTTT.

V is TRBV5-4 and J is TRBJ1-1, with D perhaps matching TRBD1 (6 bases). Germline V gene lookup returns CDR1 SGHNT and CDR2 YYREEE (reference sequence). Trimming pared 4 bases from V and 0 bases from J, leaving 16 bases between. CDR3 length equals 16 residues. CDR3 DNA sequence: TGTGCCAGCAGCCCGCCCAGGGGAAACATGAACACTGAAGCTTTCTTT. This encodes CASSPPRGNMNTEAFF.

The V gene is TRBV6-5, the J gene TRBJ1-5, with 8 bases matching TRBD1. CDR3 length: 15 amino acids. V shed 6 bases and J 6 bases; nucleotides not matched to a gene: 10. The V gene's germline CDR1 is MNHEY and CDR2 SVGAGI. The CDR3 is CASSRDRILSQPQHF. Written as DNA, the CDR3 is TGTGCCAGCAGCCGGGACAGGATACTAAGTCAGCCCCAGCATTTT.

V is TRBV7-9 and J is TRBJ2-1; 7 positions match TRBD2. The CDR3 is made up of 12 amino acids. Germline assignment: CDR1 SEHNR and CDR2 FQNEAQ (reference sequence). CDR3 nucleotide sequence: TGTAGCGGGGCCCCAGAGTACAATGAGCAGTTCTTC. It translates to CSGAPEYNEQFF.

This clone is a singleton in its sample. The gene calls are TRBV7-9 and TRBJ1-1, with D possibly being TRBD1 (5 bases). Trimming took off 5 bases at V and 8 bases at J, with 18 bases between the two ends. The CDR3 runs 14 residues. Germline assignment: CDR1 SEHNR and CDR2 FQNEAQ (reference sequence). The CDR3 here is CASSTGTGVPEAFF. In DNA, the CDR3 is TGTGCCAGCAGCACGGGGACTGGGGTCCCAGAAGCTTTCTTT.

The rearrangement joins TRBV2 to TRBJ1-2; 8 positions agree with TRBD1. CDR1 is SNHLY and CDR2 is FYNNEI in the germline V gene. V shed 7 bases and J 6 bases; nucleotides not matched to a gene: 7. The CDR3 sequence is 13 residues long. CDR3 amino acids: CASTLGTGNGYTF. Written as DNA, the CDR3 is TGTGCCAGCACTCTCGGGACAGGCAATGGCTACACCTTC.

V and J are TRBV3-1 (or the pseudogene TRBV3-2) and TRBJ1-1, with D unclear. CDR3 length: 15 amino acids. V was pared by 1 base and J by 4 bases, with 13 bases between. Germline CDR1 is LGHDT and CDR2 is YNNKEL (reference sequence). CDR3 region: CASSQVSLTPTEAFF. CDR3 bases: TGTGCCAGCAGCCAAGTGAGCCTTACCCCCACTGAAGCTTTCTTT.

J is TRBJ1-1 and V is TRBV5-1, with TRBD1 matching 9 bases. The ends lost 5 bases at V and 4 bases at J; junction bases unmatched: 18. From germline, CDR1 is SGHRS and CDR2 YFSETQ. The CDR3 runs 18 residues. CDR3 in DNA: TGCGCCAGCAGGACCCGGGGGACAGGGTATTATGGGAGCACTGAAGCTTTCTTT. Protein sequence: CASRTRGTGYYGSTEAFF. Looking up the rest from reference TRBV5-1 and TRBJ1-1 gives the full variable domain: KAGVTQTPRYLIKTRGQQVTLSCSPISGHRSVSWYQQTPGQGLQFLFEYFSETQRNKGNFPGRFSGRQFSNSRSEMNVSTLELGDSALYLCASRTRGTGYYGSTEAFFGQGTRLTVV.

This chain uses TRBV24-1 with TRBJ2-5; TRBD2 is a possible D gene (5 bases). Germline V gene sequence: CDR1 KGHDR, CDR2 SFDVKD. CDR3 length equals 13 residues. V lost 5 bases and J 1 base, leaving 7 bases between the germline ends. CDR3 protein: CATSGTRQETQYF. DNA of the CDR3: TGTGCCACCAGTGGGACTCGCCAAGAGACCCAGTACTTC.

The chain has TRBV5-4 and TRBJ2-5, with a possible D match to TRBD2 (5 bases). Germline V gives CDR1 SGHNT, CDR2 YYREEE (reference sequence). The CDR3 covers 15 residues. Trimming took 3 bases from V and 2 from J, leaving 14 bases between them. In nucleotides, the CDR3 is TGTGCCAGCAGCTCCCGTATAACGGGACAAGAGACCCAGTACTTC. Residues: CASSSRITGQETQYF.

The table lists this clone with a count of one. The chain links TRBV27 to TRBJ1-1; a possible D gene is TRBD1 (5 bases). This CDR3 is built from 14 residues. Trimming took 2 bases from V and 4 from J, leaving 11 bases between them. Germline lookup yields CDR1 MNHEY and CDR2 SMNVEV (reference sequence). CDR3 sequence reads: CASSLQGWGTEAFF. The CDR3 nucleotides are TGTGCCAGCAGTTTACAGGGCTGGGGCACTGAAGCTTTCTTT.

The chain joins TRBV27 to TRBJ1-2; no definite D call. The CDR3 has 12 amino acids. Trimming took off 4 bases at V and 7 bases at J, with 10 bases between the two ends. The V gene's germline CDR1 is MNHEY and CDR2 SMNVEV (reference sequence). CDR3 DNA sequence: TGTGCCAGCAGTTCCACCCCGGGTGGCTACACCTTC. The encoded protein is CASSSTPGGYTF.

This CDR3 reads CASRIGTGVEKLFF. The CDR3 nucleotides are TGTGCCAGCAGAATCGGGACAGGGGTTGAAAAACTGTTTTTT. This chain joins TRBV6-5 and TRBJ1-4; 10 bases match TRBD1. The CDR3 is 14 residues long. Germline V lookup: CDR1 MNHEY, CDR2 SVGAGI. The V gene end was trimmed by 6 bases and the J gene end by 7 bases; junction bases not matched to a gene: 5.

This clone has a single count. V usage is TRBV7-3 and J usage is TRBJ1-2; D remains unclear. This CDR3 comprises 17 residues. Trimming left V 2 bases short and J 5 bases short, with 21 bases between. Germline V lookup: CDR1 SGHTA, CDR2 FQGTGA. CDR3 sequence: CASSLSPGDARGYGYTF. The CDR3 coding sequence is TGTGCCAGCAGCTTATCCCCCGGAGACGCCCGAGGGTATGGCTACACCTTC.

CDR3 nucleotide sequence: TGTGCCACCAGTGATTCCGAATGGAGGTATTACAATGAGCAGTTCTTC. Residues: CATSDSEWRYYNEQFF. The chain carries TRBV24-1 and TRBJ2-1; TRBD2 might be the D (5 bases). Germline V lookup: CDR1 KGHDR, CDR2 SFDVKD. This CDR3 region has 16 residues. The germline V and J ends were trimmed by 2 bases and 4 bases, with 14 bases remaining between them.

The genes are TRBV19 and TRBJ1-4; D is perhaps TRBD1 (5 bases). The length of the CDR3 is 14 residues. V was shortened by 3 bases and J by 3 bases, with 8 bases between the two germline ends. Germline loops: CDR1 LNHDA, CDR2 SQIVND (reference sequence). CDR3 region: CASSIPGSNEKLFF. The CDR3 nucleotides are TGTGCCAGTAGTATCCCAGGGTCTAATGAAAAACTGTTTTTT.

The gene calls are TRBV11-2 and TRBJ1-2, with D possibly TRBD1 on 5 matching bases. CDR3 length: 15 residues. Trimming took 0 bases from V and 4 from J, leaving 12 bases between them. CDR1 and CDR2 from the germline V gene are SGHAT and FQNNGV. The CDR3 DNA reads TGTGCCAGCAGCTTAGATACGCAGGGCGGCTATGGCTACACCTTC. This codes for CASSLDTQGGYGYTF.

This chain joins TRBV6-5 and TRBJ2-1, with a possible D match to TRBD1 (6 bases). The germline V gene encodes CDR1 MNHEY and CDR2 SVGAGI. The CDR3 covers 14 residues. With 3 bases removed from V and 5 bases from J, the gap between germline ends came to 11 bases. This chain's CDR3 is CASSYWSGDNEQFF. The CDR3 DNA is TGTGCCAGCAGTTATTGGTCAGGGGACAATGAGCAGTTCTTC.

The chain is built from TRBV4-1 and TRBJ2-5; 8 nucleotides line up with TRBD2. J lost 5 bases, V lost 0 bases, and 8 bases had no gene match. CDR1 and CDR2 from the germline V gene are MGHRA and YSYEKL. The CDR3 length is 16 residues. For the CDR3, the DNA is TGCGCCAGCAGCCAAGATCTAAGCGGGGGAAGGGAGACCCAGTACTTC. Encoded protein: CASSQDLSGGRETQYF.